The clone carrying this T cell receptor (beta chain) is a singleton in its sample. TCRdb used MiXCR to reprocess the PCR reads, holding one entry per CDR3 protein. The sample yields about 20,000 distinct CDR3 sequences, less than 65% seen once. The patients had localized lung adenocarcinoma, a non-small cell subtype. CDR3 size: 13 residues. V was trimmed by 1 base and J by 9 bases, leaving 10 bases between them. Germline values: CDR1 SSHAT, CDR2 FNYEAQ (reference sequence). The data were taken from a study of CD4 and CD8 cells across lung adenocarcinoma regions. The chain carries TRBV7-7 and TRBJ2-1, with a possible D match to TRBD2 (5 bases). The TCR sequence derives from a female donor with lung adenocarcinoma. The CD4 and CD8 labels of this study may be unreliable. The sequenced sample was CD8+ T cells from the center of a lung tumor. CDR3 protein: CASSLELAGEQFF. In nucleotides, the CDR3 is TGTGCCAGCAGCTTAGAGCTAGCAGGTGAGCAGTTCTTC.